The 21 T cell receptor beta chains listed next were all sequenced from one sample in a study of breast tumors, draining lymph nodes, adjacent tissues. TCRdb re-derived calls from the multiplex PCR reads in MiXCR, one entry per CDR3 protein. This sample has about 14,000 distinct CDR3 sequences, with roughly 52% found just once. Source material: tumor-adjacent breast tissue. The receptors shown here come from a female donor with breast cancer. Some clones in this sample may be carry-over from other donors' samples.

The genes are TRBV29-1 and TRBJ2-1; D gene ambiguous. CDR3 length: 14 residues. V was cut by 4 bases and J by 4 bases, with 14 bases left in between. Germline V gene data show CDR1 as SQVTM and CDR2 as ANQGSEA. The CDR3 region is CSVVGTPIYNEQFF. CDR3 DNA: TGCAGCGTTGTTGGTACCCCAATATACAATGAGCAGTTCTTC.

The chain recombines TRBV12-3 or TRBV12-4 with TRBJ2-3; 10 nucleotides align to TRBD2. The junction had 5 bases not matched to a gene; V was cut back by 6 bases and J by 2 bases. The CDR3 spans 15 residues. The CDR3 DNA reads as TGTGCCAGCAGGAGGGGACTAGCGCCCACAGATACGCAGTATTTT. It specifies CASRRGLAPTDTQYF.

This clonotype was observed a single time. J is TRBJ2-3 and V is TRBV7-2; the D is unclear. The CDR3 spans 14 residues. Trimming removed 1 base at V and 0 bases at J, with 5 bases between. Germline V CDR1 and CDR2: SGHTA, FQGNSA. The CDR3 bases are TGTGCCAGCAGCTTAGGCCCCAGCACAGATACGCAGTATTTT. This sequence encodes CASSLGPSTDTQYF.

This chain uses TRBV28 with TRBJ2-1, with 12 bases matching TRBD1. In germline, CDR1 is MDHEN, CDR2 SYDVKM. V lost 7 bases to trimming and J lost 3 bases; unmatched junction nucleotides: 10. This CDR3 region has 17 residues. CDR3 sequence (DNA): TGTGCCAGCACCGGTTTAGGGACAGGGGGCGGCTACAATGAGCAGTTCTTC. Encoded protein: CASTGLGTGGGYNEQFF.

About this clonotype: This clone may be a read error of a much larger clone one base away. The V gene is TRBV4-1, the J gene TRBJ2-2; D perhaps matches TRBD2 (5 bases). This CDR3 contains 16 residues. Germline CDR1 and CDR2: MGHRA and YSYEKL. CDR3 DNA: TGTGCCAGCAGCCGCCGGCCGGGTCCCCAAACCGGGGAGCTGTCTTTT. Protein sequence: CASSRRPGPQTGELSF.

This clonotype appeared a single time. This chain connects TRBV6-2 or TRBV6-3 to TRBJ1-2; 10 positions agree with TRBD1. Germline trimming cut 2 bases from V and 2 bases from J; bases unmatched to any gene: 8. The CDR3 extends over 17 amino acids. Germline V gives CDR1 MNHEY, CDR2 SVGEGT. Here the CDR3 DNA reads TGTGCCAGCAGTTACCCCGGACAGGGGGTCAGGAACTATGGCTACACCTTC. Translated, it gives CASSYPGQGVRNYGYTF.

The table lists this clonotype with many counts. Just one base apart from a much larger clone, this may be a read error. CDR3 sequence reads: CASSLSGSGETQYF. The CDR3 nucleotides are TGTGCCAGCAGTCTCAGCGGGAGTGGGGAGACCCAGTACTTC. The V and J genes are TRBV6-2 or TRBV6-3 and TRBJ2-5; TRBD2 matches 8 bases. CDR3 size: 14 residues. The ends lost 5 bases at V and 5 bases at J; junction bases unmatched: 7. Germline lookup yields CDR1 MNHEY and CDR2 SVGEGT.

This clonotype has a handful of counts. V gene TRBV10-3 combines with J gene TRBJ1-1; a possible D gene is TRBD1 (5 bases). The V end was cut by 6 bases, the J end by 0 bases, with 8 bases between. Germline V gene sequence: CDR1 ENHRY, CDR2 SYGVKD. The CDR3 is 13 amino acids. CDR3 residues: CAIRETVNTEAFF. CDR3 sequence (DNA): TGTGCCATCAGGGAGACAGTGAACACTGAAGCTTTCTTT.

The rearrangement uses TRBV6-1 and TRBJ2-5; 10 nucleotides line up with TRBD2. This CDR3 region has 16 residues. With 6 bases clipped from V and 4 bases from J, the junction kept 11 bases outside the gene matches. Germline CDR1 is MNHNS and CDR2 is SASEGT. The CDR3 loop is CASSPRAASGRETQYF. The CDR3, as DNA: TGTGCCAGCAGCCCCCGGGCGGCTAGCGGGAGAGAGACCCAGTACTTC.

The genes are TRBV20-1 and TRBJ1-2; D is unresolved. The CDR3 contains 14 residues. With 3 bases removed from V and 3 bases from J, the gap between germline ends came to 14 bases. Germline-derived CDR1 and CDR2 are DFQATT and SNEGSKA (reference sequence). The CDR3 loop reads CSASLVGVDYGYTF. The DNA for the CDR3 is TGCAGTGCTAGCTTAGTCGGGGTTGACTATGGCTACACCTTC.

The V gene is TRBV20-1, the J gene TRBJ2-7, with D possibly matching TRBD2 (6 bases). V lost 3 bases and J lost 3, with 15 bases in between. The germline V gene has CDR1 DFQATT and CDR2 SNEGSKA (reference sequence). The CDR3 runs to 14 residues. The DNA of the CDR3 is TGCAGTGCTAGTGAAGGCGGGACGGGCTACGAGCAGTACTTC. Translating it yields CSASEGGTGYEQYF.

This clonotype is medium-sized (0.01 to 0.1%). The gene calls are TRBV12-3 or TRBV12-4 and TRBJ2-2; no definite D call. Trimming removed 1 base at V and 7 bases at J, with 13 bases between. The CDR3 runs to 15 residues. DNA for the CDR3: TGTGCCAGCAGTTTAGACAATCGGTACGGCGGGGAGCTGTTTTTT. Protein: CASSLDNRYGGELFF.

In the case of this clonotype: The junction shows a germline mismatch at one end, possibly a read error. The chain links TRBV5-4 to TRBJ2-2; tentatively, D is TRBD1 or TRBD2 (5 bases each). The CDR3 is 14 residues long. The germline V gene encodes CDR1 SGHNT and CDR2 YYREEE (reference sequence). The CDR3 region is CASSDRDATGELSF. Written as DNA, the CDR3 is TGTGCCAGCAGCGACCGGGACGCCACCGGGGAGCTGTCCTTT.

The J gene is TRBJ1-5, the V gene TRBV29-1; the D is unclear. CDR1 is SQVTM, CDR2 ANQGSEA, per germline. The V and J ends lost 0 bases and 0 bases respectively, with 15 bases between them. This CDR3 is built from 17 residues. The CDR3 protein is CSVEDVSSPYSNQPQHF. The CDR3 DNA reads TGCAGCGTTGAAGATGTTAGCAGTCCATATAGCAATCAGCCCCAGCATTTT.

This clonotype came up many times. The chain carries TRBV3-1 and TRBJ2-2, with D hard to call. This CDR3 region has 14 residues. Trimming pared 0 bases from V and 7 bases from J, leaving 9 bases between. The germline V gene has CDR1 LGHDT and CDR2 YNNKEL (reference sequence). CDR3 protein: CASSQDQAFGELFF. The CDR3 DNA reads TGTGCCAGCAGCCAAGATCAAGCGTTCGGGGAGCTGTTTTTT. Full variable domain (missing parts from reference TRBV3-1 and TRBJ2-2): DTAVSQTPKYLVTQMGNDKSIKCEQNLGHDTMYWYKQDSKKFLKIMFSYNNKELIINETVPNRFSPKSPDKAHLNLHINSLELGDSAVYFCASSQDQAFGELFFGEGSRLTVL.

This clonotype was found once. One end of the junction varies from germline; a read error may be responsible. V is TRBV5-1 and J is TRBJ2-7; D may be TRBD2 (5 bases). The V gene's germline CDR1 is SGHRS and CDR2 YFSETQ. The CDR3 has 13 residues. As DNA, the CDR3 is TGCGCCAGCAGGGAGGTAACAGCGTACGACCAGTACTTC. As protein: CASREVTAYDQYF.

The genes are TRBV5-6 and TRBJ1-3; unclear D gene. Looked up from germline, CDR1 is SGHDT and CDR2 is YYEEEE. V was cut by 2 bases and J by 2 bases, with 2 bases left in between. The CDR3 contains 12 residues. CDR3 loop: CASSLTGNTIYF. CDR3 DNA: TGTGCCAGCAGCTTAACTGGAAACACCATATATTTT.

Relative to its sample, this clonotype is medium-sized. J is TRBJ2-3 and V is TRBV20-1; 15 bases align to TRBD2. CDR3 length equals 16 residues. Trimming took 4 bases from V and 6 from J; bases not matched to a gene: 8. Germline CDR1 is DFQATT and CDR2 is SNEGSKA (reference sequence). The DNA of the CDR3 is TGCAGTGCTAACGTAGGACTAGCGGGAGGGGGGGATACGCAGTATTTT. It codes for CSANVGLAGGGDTQYF.

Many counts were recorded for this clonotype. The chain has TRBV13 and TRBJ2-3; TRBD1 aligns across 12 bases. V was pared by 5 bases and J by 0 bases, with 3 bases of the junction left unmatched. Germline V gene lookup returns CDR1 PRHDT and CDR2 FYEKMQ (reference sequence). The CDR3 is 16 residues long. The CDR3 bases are TGTGCCAGCAGCATGGGACAGGGGGCTAGCACAGATACGCAGTATTTT. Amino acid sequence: CASSMGQGASTDTQYF.

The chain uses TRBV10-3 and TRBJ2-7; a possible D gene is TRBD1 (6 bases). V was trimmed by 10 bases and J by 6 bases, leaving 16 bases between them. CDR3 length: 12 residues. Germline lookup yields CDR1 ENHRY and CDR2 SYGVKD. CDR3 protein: CATAIGGREQYF. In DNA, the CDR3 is TGTGCCACCGCTATAGGGGGTCGCGAGCAGTACTTC.

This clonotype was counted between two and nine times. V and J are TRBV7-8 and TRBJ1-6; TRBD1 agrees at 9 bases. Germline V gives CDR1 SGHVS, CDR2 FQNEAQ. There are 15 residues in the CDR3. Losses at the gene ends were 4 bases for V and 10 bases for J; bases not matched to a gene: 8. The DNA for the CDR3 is TGTGCCAGCAGCTCGGGGGAGGGACAGGGCTCACCCCTCCACTTT. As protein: CASSSGEGQGSPLHF. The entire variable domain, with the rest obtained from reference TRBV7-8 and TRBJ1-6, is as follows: GAGVSQSPRYKVAKRGQDVALRCDPISGHVSLFWYQQALGQGPEFLTYFQNEAQLDKSGLPSDRFFAERPEGSVSTLKIQRTQQEDSAVYLCASSSGEGQGSPLHFGNGTRLTVT.